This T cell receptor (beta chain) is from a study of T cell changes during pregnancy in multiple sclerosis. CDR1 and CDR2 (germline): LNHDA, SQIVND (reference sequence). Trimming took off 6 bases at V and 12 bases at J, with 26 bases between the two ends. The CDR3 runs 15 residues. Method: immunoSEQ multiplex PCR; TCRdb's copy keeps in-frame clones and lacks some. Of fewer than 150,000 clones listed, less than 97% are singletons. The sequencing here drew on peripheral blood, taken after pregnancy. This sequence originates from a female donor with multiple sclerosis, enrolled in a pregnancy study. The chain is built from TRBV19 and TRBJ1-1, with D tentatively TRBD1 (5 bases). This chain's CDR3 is CASSPRHGAGRVSFF. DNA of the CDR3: TGTGCCAGTAGCCCTCGTCATGGGGCAGGGAGGGTTTCTTTCTTT. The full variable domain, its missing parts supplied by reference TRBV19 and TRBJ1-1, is DGGITQSPKYLFRKEGQNVTLSCEQNLNHDAMYWYRQDPGQGLRLIYYSQIVNDFQKGDIAEGYSVSREKKESFPLTVTSAQKNPTAFYLCASSPRHGAGRVSFFGQGTRLTVV.